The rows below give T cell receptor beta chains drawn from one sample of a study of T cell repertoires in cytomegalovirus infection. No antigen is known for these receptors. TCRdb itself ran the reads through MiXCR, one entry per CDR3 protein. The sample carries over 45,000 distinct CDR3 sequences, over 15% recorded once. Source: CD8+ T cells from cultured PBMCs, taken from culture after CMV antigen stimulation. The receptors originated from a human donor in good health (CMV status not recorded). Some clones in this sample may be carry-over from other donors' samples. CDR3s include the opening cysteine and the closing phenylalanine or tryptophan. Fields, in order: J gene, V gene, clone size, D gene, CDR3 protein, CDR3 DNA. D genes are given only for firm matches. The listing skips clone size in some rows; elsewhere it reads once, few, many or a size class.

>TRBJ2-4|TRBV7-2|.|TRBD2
CASTPSGRGTKNIQYF
TGTGCCAGCACCCCTAGCGGGAGGGGGACCAAAAACATTCAGTACTTC
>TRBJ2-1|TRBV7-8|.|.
CASSLGPRGPGVGNEQFF
TGTGCCAGCAGCTTAGGTCCCAGGGGCCCGGGCGTAGGCAATGAGCAGTTCTTC
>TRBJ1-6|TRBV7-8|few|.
CASNVGGQLNSPLHF
TGTGCCAGCAACGTAGGGGGTCAGCTAAATTCACCCCTCCACTTT
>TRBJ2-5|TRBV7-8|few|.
CASSLVGAGETQYF
TGTGCCAGCAGCTTAGTCGGTGCAGGGGAGACCCAGTACTTC
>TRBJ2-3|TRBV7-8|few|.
CASSPPPSSSSTDTQYF
TGTGCCAGCAGCCCACCCCCCTCTAGCAGTAGCACAGATACGCAGTATTTT
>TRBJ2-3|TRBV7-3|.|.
CASRGTDTQYF
TGTGCCAGCAGAGGGACAGATACGCAGTATTTT
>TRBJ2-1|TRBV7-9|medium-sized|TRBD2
CASSPVGSGGAREQFF
TGTGCCAGCAGCCCCGTGGGTAGCGGGGGGGCCCGGGAGCAGTTCTTC
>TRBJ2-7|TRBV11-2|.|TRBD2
CASSPPGLAVGYEQYF
TGTGCCAGCAGCCCTCCAGGACTAGCGGTCGGGTACGAGCAGTACTTC
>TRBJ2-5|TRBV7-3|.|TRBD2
CASSPTGGTRETQYF
TGTGCCAGCAGCCCTACGGGGGGGACGAGGGAGACCCAGTACTTC
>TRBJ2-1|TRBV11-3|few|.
CASSPAVGDEQFF
TGTGCCAGCAGCCCAGCTGTCGGGGATGAGCAGTTCTTC
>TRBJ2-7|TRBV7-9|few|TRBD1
CASSLSWTGHSYEQYF
TGTGCCAGCAGCTTATCCTGGACAGGCCACTCCTACGAGCAGTACTTC
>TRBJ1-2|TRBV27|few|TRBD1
CASSSGTGRINYGYTF
TGTGCCAGCAGCTCCGGGACAGGGAGGATTAACTATGGCTACACCTTC
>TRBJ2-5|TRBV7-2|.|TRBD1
CASSLWDRAETQYF
TGTGCCAGCAGCTTATGGGACAGGGCTGAGACCCAGTACTTC
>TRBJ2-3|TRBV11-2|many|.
CASSLGTSTDTQYF
TGTGCCAGCAGCTTGGGTACCTCCACAGATACGCAGTATTTT
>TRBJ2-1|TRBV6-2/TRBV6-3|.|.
CASSYLQGGYNEQFF
TGTGCCAGCAGTTACCTTCAGGGGGGTTACAATGAGCAGTTCTTC
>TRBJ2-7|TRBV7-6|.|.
CASSLRAREGDEQYF
TGTGCCAGCAGCCTCCGAGCGAGGGAGGGGGACGAGCAGTACTTC
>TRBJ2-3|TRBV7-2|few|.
CASSLFTDTQYF
TGTGCCAGCAGCTTATTCACAGATACGCAGTATTTT
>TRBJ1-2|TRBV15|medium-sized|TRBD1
CATSGRDRDYGYTF
TGTGCCACCAGCGGTCGGGACAGGGACTATGGCTACACCTTC
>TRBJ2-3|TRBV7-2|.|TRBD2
CASSSRLAGERTDTQYF
TGTGCCAGCAGCTCCCGACTAGCGGGGGAACGCACAGATACGCAGTATTTT
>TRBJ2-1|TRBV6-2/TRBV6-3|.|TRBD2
CASSYSRASGDNEQFF
TGTGCCAGCAGTTACTCGCGGGCTAGCGGTGACAATGAGCAGTTCTTC
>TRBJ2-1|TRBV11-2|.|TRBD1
CASSWTGNEQFF
TGTGCCAGCAGCTGGACAGGGAATGAGCAGTTCTTC
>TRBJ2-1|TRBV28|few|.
CATGGSYNEQFF
TGTGCCACGGGCGGAAGTTACAATGAGCAGTTCTTC